The sequence of this T cell receptor beta chain was determined in a study of blood T cell repertoires in COVID-19. Using immunoSEQ multiplex PCR, the repertoire was profiled, and TCRdb retains in-frame clones only, with some absent. Counted here are 100,000 to 150,000 clones, 85% occurring once; the ten biggest clones make up approximately 6.6%. This CDR3 comprises 13 residues. With 3 bases removed from V and 3 bases from J, the gap between germline ends came to 5 bases. CDR1 and CDR2 from the germline V gene are KGHSH and LQKENI. The receptor's source is a man at least 80 years old with active or convalescent COVID-19. The chain joins TRBV18 to TRBJ2-2, with D uncertain. The sample consisted of peripheral blood. CDR3 residues: CASSPADTGELFF. For the CDR3, the DNA is TGTGCCAGCTCACCGGCAGACACCGGGGAGCTGTTTTTT.